A single sample is the source of the 26 T cell receptor beta chains below, sequenced in a study of TIL therapy for anti-PD-1-resistant metastatic lung cancer listed by TCRdb under 2021. This specimen's time point label, per the study, means: pre-treatment sample, taken before nivolumab and TIL therapy. Excised metastases, mostly pleural nodules or supraclavicular lymph nodes, were used as baseline tumor samples and were taken from the same resection from which TIL were grown. The immunoSEQ v3 hsTCRB kit was used to amplify TCR beta CDR3 regions from genomic DNA through bias-controlled multiplex PCR. TCRdb carries this immuneACCESS record with in-frame sequences only. Its versions omit some clonotypes, under half of them owing to an unresolved V gene in the studies checked, with the rest unexplained. In this sample the table shows about 26,000 clones, about 63% of which occur a single time. Jointly, the top ten make up approximately 16% of the sample.

The material was tumor tissue, obtained at baseline. All receptors derive from a woman between 25 and 85 years old with non-small cell lung cancer.

V gene TRBV16 combines with J gene TRBJ1-3; unclear D gene. The germline V and J ends were trimmed by 1 base and 0 bases, with 7 bases remaining between them. CDR1 is KGHSY and CDR2 is FQNENV in the germline V gene. This CDR3 has 15 residues. The DNA for the CDR3 is TGTGCCAGCAGCCAATTCCTCTACTCTGGAAACACCATATATTTT. Residues: CASSQFLYSGNTIYF.

This clone was seen a single time. In DNA form, the CDR3 reads TGTGCCAGCAAAATGGGGGGCAGCTCTGGGGCCAACGTCCTGACTTTC. Its translation is CASKMGGSSGANVLTF. The chain combines TRBV2 with TRBJ2-6, with D perhaps matching TRBD1 or TRBD2 (6 bases each). CDR1 is SNHLY and CDR2 is FYNNEI in the germline V gene. V gave up 7 bases and J gave up 0 bases, with 13 bases separating them. The length of the CDR3 is 16 residues. The full variable domain, completed using reference TRBV2 and TRBJ2-6, is EPEVTQTPSHQVTQMGQEVILRCVPISNHLYFYWYRQILGQKVEFLVSFYNNEISEKSEIFDDQFSVERPDGSNFTLKIRSTKLEDSAMYFCASKMGGSSGANVLTFGAGSRLTVL.

This clone was recorded once. The V and J genes are TRBV5-1 and TRBJ2-3; perhaps TRBD2 as D (6 bases). Germline V gives CDR1 SGHRS, CDR2 YFSETQ. V lost 4 bases, J lost 3 bases, and 9 bases lay in between. The length of the CDR3 is 13 residues. The CDR3 DNA follows: TGCGCCAGCAGCGTTCTAGCGACAGATACGCAGTATTTT. Amino acids: CASSVLATDTQYF.

This rearrangement joins TRBV6-1 to TRBJ1-1; 9 bases are shared with TRBD1. V lost 7 bases and J lost 4; bases outside the gene matches: 10. Germline-derived CDR1 and CDR2 are MNHNS and SASEGT. The CDR3 is 15 residues long. CDR3 coding DNA: TGTGCCAGCAATATCAAACAGGGGGCGGTCACTGAAGCTTTCTTT. Protein sequence: CASNIKQGAVTEAFF.

This sequence joins TRBV5-1 and TRBJ2-2, with D perhaps TRBD1 (5 bases). The CDR3 totals 14 residues. V was cut by 4 bases and J by 6 bases, with 13 bases left in between. CDR1 is SGHRS and CDR2 is YFSETQ in the germline V gene. The CDR3 DNA reads as TGCGCCAGCAGCCGCGCAGGGTTCTCCGGGGAGCTGTTTTTT. Translated, it gives CASSRAGFSGELFF.

The sample holds a few counts of this clone. This chain connects TRBV19 to TRBJ2-2, with no clear D. CDR1 is LNHDA, CDR2 SQIVND, per germline (reference sequence). Trimming took off 9 bases at V and 4 bases at J, with 18 bases between the two ends. The CDR3 runs 15 residues. CDR3 region: CASKGFVGSTGELFF. The CDR3 bases are TGTGCCAGCAAAGGGTTTGTTGGGTCCACCGGGGAGCTGTTTTTT.

This clone is labeled medium-sized (0.01 to 0.1%). One end of the junction fails to match germline, which may point to a read error. The chain uses TRBV7-9 and TRBJ2-2; 7 nucleotides align to TRBD2. Germline CDR1 is SEHNR and CDR2 is FQNEAQ (reference sequence). This CDR3 region has 14 residues. CDR3 nucleotide sequence: TGTGCCAGCAGCCTAGCGGAGTACACCGGGGAGCTGTTTTTT. Its translation: CASSLAEYTGELFF.

The chain carries TRBV5-6 and TRBJ1-3; no clear D gene. Germline loops: CDR1 SGHDT, CDR2 YYEEEE. V lost 0 bases and J lost 0, with 7 bases in between. This CDR3 comprises 15 residues. The CDR3 sequence is CASSLGALSGNTIYF. The CDR3 region has the DNA TGTGCCAGCAGCTTGGGGGCACTCTCTGGAAACACCATATATTTT.

This clone turned up a few times. J is TRBJ2-7 and V is TRBV6-1; 12 nucleotides agree with TRBD2. Germline CDR1 is MNHNS and CDR2 is SASEGT. This CDR3 has 14 amino acids. V dropped 4 bases and J dropped 6; count of bases not matched to a gene: 4. The CDR3 nucleotides read TGTGCCAGCAGTGCATTACTAGCGGGAGGCGAGCAGTACTTC. It specifies CASSALLAGGEQYF.

The V call is TRBV6-1, the J call TRBJ1-1, with 7 positions matching TRBD1. Germline V gene data show CDR1 as MNHNS and CDR2 as SASEGT. The CDR3 sequence is 15 residues long. The trim removed 5 bases at V and 4 bases at J, leaving 10 bases unmatched. CDR3 bases: TGTGCCAGCAGTCCCGCGTCGACAGGGTTCACTGAAGCTTTCTTT. Translation gives CASSPASTGFTEAFF.

The rearrangement links TRBV5-1 to TRBJ2-5, with 15 bases matching TRBD2. This CDR3 region has 16 residues. Germline-derived CDR1 and CDR2 are SGHRS and YFSETQ. V lost 3 bases, J lost 2 bases, and 2 bases stayed unmatched. In nucleotides, the CDR3 is TGCGCCAGCAGCTCGGGACTAGCGGGAGGTCAAGAGACCCAGTACTTC. Amino acid sequence: CASSSGLAGGQETQYF. The full variable domain, its missing parts supplied by reference TRBV5-1 and TRBJ2-5, is KAGVTQTPRYLIKTRGQQVTLSCSPISGHRSVSWYQQTPGQGLQFLFEYFSETQRNKGNFPGRFSGRQFSNSRSEMNVSTLELGDSALYLCASSSGLAGGQETQYFGPGTRLLVL.

The V and J genes are TRBV5-1 and TRBJ2-1; 15 nucleotides line up with TRBD2. V shed 4 bases and J 6 bases; nucleotides not matched to a gene: 8. The CDR3 extends over 17 amino acids. Germline V CDR1 and CDR2: SGHRS, YFSETQ. The chain's CDR3 is CASSLPGLAGGRNEQFF. The CDR3 nucleotides are TGCGCCAGCAGCCTCCCCGGACTAGCGGGAGGGCGCAATGAGCAGTTCTTC.

The chain is built from TRBV29-1 and TRBJ2-1, with 9 nucleotides matching TRBD2. In germline, CDR1 is SQVTM, CDR2 ANQGSEA. V shed 6 bases, J shed 7 bases, and the junction held 4 bases outside the gene matches. The CDR3 is 12 amino acids. CDR3 sequence: CSVGLARNEQFF. Written as DNA, the CDR3 is TGCAGCGTGGGACTAGCTCGTAATGAGCAGTTCTTC.

The chain has TRBV30 and TRBJ1-4; tentatively, D is TRBD1 (5 bases). Trimming removed 1 base at V and 3 bases at J, with 6 bases between. Germline V gives CDR1 GTSNPN, CDR2 SVGIG (reference sequence). The CDR3 contains 13 residues. CDR3 in DNA: TGTGCCTGGAGTGGGGGGGCTAATGAAAAACTGTTTTTT. Translation: CAWSGGANEKLFF.

V is TRBV6-5 and J is TRBJ2-1; 7 positions agree with TRBD2. The V gene's germline CDR1 is MNHEY and CDR2 SVGAGI. This CDR3 spans 13 amino acids. The V gene end was trimmed by 5 bases and the J gene end by 4 bases; junction bases not matched to a gene: 2. CDR3 residues: CASSSGKYNEQFF. DNA of the CDR3: TGTGCCAGCAGTAGCGGGAAGTACAATGAGCAGTTCTTC.

The V and J genes are TRBV6-1 and TRBJ1-2; no clear D. The germline V gene has CDR1 MNHNS and CDR2 SASEGT. V shed 2 bases and J shed 4 bases, with 14 bases lying between them. CDR3 size: 15 residues. Here the CDR3 reads CASSEREGTAYGYTF. For the CDR3, the DNA is TGTGCCAGCAGTGAAAGGGAGGGAACGGCCTATGGCTACACCTTC.

The chain carries TRBV2 and TRBJ2-7; 9 positions agree with TRBD1. Trimming at V came to 8 bases and at J to 5 bases, leaving 13 bases not matched to a gene. The CDR3 runs 15 residues. Germline V gene sequence: CDR1 SNHLY, CDR2 FYNNEI. The CDR3: CASGRIGTGSHEQYF. The CDR3 nucleotides read TGTGCCAGCGGCCGGATCGGGACAGGGTCCCACGAGCAGTACTTC. Complete variable domain (other parts from reference TRBV2 and TRBJ2-7): EPEVTQTPSHQVTQMGQEVILRCVPISNHLYFYWYRQILGQKVEFLVSFYNNEISEKSEIFDDQFSVERPDGSNFTLKIRSTKLEDSAMYFCASGRIGTGSHEQYFGPGTRLTVT.

The J gene is TRBJ2-1, the V gene TRBV15; TRBD2 matches at 11 bases. The CDR3 loop spans 16 amino acids. Germline V CDR1 and CDR2: LNHNV, YYDKDF (reference sequence). V shed 4 bases, J shed 5 bases, and the junction held 7 bases outside the gene matches. For the CDR3, the DNA is TGTGCCACCAGCAAACCGACTAGCGGGATGAACAATGAGCAGTTCTTC. The encoded protein is CATSKPTSGMNNEQFF.

V gene TRBV5-4 combines with J gene TRBJ2-1; 7 bases fit TRBD1. V dropped 4 bases and J dropped 3; count of bases not matched to a gene: 7. Germline CDR1 and CDR2: SGHNT and YYREEE (reference sequence). The CDR3 sequence is 15 residues long. CDR3 in amino acids: CASSPGTDIYNEQFF. The CDR3 DNA sequence: TGTGCCAGCAGCCCCGGGACAGATATCTACAATGAGCAGTTCTTC. Complete variable domain (other parts from reference TRBV5-4 and TRBJ2-1): ETGVTQSPTHLIKTRGQQVTLRCSSQSGHNTVSWYQQALGQGPQFIFQYYREEENGRGNFPPRFSGLQFPNYSSELNVNALELDDSALYLCASSPGTDIYNEQFFGPGTRLTVL.

The V and J genes are TRBV19 and TRBJ2-1; no clear D. CDR1 is LNHDA and CDR2 is SQIVND in the germline V gene (reference sequence). Trimming shortened V by 1 base and J by 7 bases, and 11 bases separated the two germline ends. This CDR3 contains 14 residues. This chain's CDR3 is CASSIVGGTNEQFF. CDR3 nucleotides: TGTGCCAGTAGTATAGTCGGCGGTACGAATGAGCAGTTCTTC.

The V and J genes are TRBV7-6 and TRBJ2-2; 10 nucleotides agree with TRBD2. The germline CDR1 and CDR2 sequences are SGHVS and FNYEAQ. The V segment lost 5 bases and the J segment 2 bases; nucleotides outside the gene matches: 5. The CDR3 covers 16 residues. The CDR3 is CASSGPSGRNTGELFF. For the CDR3, the DNA is TGTGCCAGCAGCGGTCCTAGCGGGAGAAACACCGGGGAGCTGTTTTTT.

The chain joins TRBV21-1 to TRBJ1-5. TRBV21-1 is deemed a pseudogene. There are 12 residues in the CDR3. DNA for the CDR3: TGTGCCAGCAGCAAGGGGAATCAGCCCCAGCATTTT. Translated, it gives CASSKGNQPQHF.

The V and J genes are TRBV10-2 and TRBJ2-1, with a weak D call TRBD2 (7 bases). The germline V gene encodes CDR1 WSHSY and CDR2 SAAADI. V was shortened by 8 bases and J by 0 bases, with 17 bases between the two germline ends. The CDR3 runs 16 residues. In nucleotides, the CDR3 is TGCGCCAGCCAACGAGGGGGGGGCAGCTCCTACAATGAGCAGTTCTTC. Amino acids: CASQRGGGSSYNEQFF.

The rearrangement links TRBV5-1 to TRBJ2-3; D is possibly TRBD1 (6 bases). Germline V gives CDR1 SGHRS, CDR2 YFSETQ. The CDR3 consists of 16 residues. Trimming took off 4 bases at V and 2 bases at J, with 17 bases between the two ends. In DNA form, the CDR3 reads TGCGCCAGCAGCCCGCCGTCGACAGGAGCCACAGATACGCAGTATTTT. Its translation is CASSPPSTGATDTQYF.

The V call is TRBV11-2, the J call TRBJ2-7; 9 bases fit TRBD1. This CDR3 has 14 amino acids. V lost 5 bases, J lost 4 bases, and 6 bases stayed unmatched. The germline CDR1 and CDR2 sequences are SGHAT and FQNNGV. This CDR3 is CASSDWTGEYEQYF. CDR3 in DNA: TGTGCCAGCAGCGATTGGACAGGGGAGTACGAGCAGTACTTC.

The chain carries TRBV5-1 and TRBJ1-4; D gene ambiguous. The germline gives CDR1 SGHRS, CDR2 YFSETQ. Trimming stripped 4 bases from V and 1 base from J, with 14 bases between. This CDR3 is 16 amino acids long. CDR3 sequence reads: CASSAGDRITNEKLFF. The CDR3 DNA sequence: TGCGCCAGCAGCGCAGGTGACCGTATAACTAATGAAAAACTGTTTTTT. The full variable domain, in which reference TRBV5-1 and TRBJ1-4 provide the parts outside the CDR3, is KAGVTQTPRYLIKTRGQQVTLSCSPISGHRSVSWYQQTPGQGLQFLFEYFSETQRNKGNFPGRFSGRQFSNSRSEMNVSTLELGDSALYLCASSAGDRITNEKLFFGSGTQLSVL.